This T cell receptor beta chain came from a study of blood T cell repertoires in COVID-19. Study-wide context: Specimens from acute and convalescent COVID-19 originated in the United States, Italy and Spain. PBMCs, B-cell-depleted T cells, or T cells were the source of the cDNA or gDNA that made up the material.

Assay: immunoSEQ multiplex PCR; the TCRdb copy retains only in-frame clones and omits some. The repertoire holds approximately 390,000 clones, with over 75% as singletons. The germline CDR1 and CDR2 sequences are SQVTM and ANQGSEA. The ends lost 7 bases at V and 1 base at J; junction bases unmatched: 7. The CDR3 has 14 residues. Input material: peripheral blood. The J gene is TRBJ2-3, the V gene TRBV29-1; TRBD2 agrees at 8 bases. The receptor comes from a woman aged 55-70 years with COVID-19, enrolled during active disease. DNA of the CDR3: TGCAGCGGGCGAGGGACTAGAGGCACAGATACGCAGTATTTT. The encoded protein is CSGRGTRGTDTQYF.